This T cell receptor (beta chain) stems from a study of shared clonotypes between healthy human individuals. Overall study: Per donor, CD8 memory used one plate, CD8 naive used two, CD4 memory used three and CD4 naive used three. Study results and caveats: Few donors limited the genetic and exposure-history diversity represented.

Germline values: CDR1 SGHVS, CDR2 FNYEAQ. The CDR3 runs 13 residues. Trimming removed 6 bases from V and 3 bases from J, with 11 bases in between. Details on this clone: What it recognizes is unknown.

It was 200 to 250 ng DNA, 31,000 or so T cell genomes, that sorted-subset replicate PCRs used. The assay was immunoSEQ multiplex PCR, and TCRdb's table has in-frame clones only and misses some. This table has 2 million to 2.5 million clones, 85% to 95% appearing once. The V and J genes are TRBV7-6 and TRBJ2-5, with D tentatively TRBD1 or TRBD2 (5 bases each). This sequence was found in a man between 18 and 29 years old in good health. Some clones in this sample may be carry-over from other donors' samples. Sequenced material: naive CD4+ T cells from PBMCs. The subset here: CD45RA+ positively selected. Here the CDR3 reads CASRVWGKETQYF. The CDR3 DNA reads TGTGCCAGCAGGGTATGGGGGAAAGAGACCCAGTACTTC. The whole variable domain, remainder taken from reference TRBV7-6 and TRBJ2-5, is GAGVSQSPRYKVTKRGQDVALRCDPISGHVSLYWYRQALGQGPEFLTYFNYEAQQDKSGLPNDRFSAERPEGSISTLTIQRTEQRDSAMYRCASRVWGKETQYFGPGTRLLVL.